The 29 T cell receptor beta chains below come from one sample, sequenced in a study of shared clonotypes between healthy human individuals. The method was immunoSEQ multiplex PCR; TCRdb's version includes in-frame clones alone and lacks a portion of them. Of about 510,000 clones listed, roughly 79% were seen once; the top ten hold around 13%. The sequenced sample consisted of PBMCs. Receptor source: a woman in her 40s in good health. Some clones in this sample may be carry-over from other donors' samples.

This chain connects TRBV7-2 to TRBJ2-2, with 8 bases fitting TRBD2. After removal of 6 bases from V and 6 bases from J, the junction contained 6 bases not matched to a gene. CDR3 length equals 14 residues. Germline assignment: CDR1 SGHTA and CDR2 FQGNSA. For the CDR3, the DNA is TGTGCCAGCAGTCAAGGGACTAGGGCCGGGGAGCTGTTTTTT. Its translation is CASSQGTRAGELFF.

The chain couples TRBV5-1 to TRBJ2-5; the D gene is possibly TRBD2 (5 bases). V lost 4 bases and J 5 bases, leaving 12 bases between the germline ends. CDR1 and CDR2 (germline): SGHRS, YFSETQ. CDR3 size: 13 residues. The CDR3: CASSREGLETQYF. CDR3 nucleotide sequence: TGCGCCAGCAGCCGAGAGGGCCTTGAGACCCAGTACTTC.

The V call is TRBV2, the J call TRBJ2-2, with D unresolved. The CDR3 runs 17 residues. V was clipped by 0 bases and J by 3 bases, with 14 bases between them. Looked up from germline, CDR1 is SNHLY and CDR2 is FYNNEI. The CDR3 DNA is TGTGCCAGCAGTGAAGCTCATTGGGCCTTCCACACCGGGGAGCTGTTTTTT. Translated, it gives CASSEAHWAFHTGELFF.

The chain uses TRBV2 and TRBJ2-7, with D tentatively TRBD1 (6 bases). Germline lookup yields CDR1 SNHLY and CDR2 FYNNEI. The CDR3 loop spans 14 amino acids. The germline V and J ends were trimmed by 2 bases and 5 bases, with 13 bases remaining between them. The CDR3 nucleotides read TGTGCCAGCAGTGAATTGGTACAGGGAAACGAGCAGTACTTC. Translation gives CASSELVQGNEQYF.

The chain uses TRBV11-2 and TRBJ2-1; D not certain. Trimming took off 4 bases at V and 4 bases at J, with 11 bases between the two ends. CDR1 is SGHAT, CDR2 FQNNGV, per germline. This CDR3 contains 14 residues. CDR3 nucleotides: TGTGCCAGCAGCTCACCTAGGAGTTACAATGAGCAGTTCTTC. Its protein product is CASSSPRSYNEQFF.

The rearrangement uses TRBV29-1 and TRBJ1-1; D may be TRBD1 (5 bases). Looked up from germline, CDR1 is SQVTM and CDR2 is ANQGSEA. V was clipped by 7 bases and J by 0 bases, with 9 bases between them. This CDR3 contains 12 residues. The CDR3 loop is CSGEGMNTEAFF. DNA for the CDR3: TGCAGCGGTGAGGGGATGAACACTGAAGCTTTCTTT.

The chain recombines TRBV18 with TRBJ2-1, with D unresolved. Germline V gene data show CDR1 as KGHSH and CDR2 as LQKENI. Trimming stripped 2 bases from V and 0 bases from J, with 2 bases between. The CDR3 runs 13 residues. Here the CDR3 DNA reads TGTGCCAGCTCACCAAGCTCCTACAATGAGCAGTTCTTC. Translated, it gives CASSPSSYNEQFF.

The chain has TRBV7-2 and TRBJ2-1; 7 nucleotides align to TRBD1. CDR1 SGHTA and CDR2 FQGNSA come from the germline V gene. Trimming at V came to 5 bases and at J to 4 bases, leaving 8 bases not matched to a gene. The CDR3 is 15 amino acids. The CDR3 is CASSPPGQSYNEQFF. CDR3 sequence (DNA): TGTGCCAGCAGCCCCCCGGGACAGTCGTACAATGAGCAGTTCTTC.

This chain uses TRBV4-3 with TRBJ2-7; 10 positions agree with TRBD2. Losses at the gene ends were 1 base for V and 5 bases for J; bases not matched to a gene: 8. There are 16 residues in the CDR3. From germline, CDR1 is LGHNA and CDR2 YSLEER. CDR3 DNA: TGCGCCAGCAGCCAAGTACGGCTAGCGGGAGACGACGAGCAGTACTTC. Its translation: CASSQVRLAGDDEQYF.

This clone was seen only a few times. V is TRBV2 and J is TRBJ1-2; D call uncertain. Germline-derived CDR1 and CDR2 are SNHLY and FYNNEI. Trimming cost V 7 bases and J 5 bases, with 8 bases left between them. This CDR3 spans 11 amino acids. The CDR3 is CASTPQYGYTF. The DNA of the CDR3 is TGTGCCAGCACTCCCCAATATGGCTACACCTTC.

There are a few counts of this clone. This chain connects TRBV28 to TRBJ2-1; TRBD2 matches 11 bases. The CDR3 totals 17 residues. The V gene end was trimmed by 6 bases and the J gene end by 0 bases; junction bases not matched to a gene: 7. Germline V gene lookup returns CDR1 MDHEN and CDR2 SYDVKM. The CDR3 bases are TGTGCCAGCAGCGGACTAGCGGGCTGGAGCTCCTACAATGAGCAGTTCTTC. This encodes CASSGLAGWSSYNEQFF.

This clone was detected only a few times. The chain carries TRBV10-3 and TRBJ2-5; 13 bases line up with TRBD2. The J call may be incorrect, as the DNA end agrees better with TRBJ2-7. This CDR3 is 15 amino acids long. The germline V gene encodes CDR1 ENHRY and CDR2 SYGVKD. CDR3 residues: CAISGGTSGNYEQYF. The CDR3 nucleotides read TGTGCCATCAGTGGGGGGACTAGCGGGAACTACGAGCAGTACTTC.

This clone has a count of ten or more. The V and J genes are TRBV18 and TRBJ2-7, with a weak D call TRBD1 (6 bases). CDR1 KGHSH and CDR2 LQKENI come from the germline V gene. The CDR3 is 15 amino acids. Between the trimmed V and J ends, which lost 2 bases and 2 bases, there was a span of 13 bases. The CDR3 bases are TGTGCCAGCTCACCATCCTCCCAGGGGACCTACGAGCAGTACTTC. Amino acids: CASSPSSQGTYEQYF.

The chain links TRBV25-1 to TRBJ2-5; D perhaps matches TRBD2 (5 bases). Germline CDR1 reads MGHDK; CDR2 reads SYGVNS. The CDR3 spans 14 residues. Between the trimmed V and J ends, which lost 3 bases and 5 bases, there was a span of 13 bases. DNA of the CDR3: TGTGCCAGCAGTGATCCCCCCCGCGGGGAGACCCAGTACTTC. This sequence encodes CASSDPPRGETQYF. The entire variable domain, with the rest obtained from reference TRBV25-1 and TRBJ2-5, is as follows: EADIYQTPRYLVIGTGKKITLECSQTMGHDKMYWYQQDPGMELHLIHYSYGVNSTEKGDLSSESTVSRIRTEHFPLTLESARPSHTSQYLCASSDPPRGETQYFGPGTRLLVL.

The genes are TRBV18 and TRBJ1-3; D remains unclear. The CDR3 totals 17 residues. CDR1 is KGHSH, CDR2 LQKENI, per germline. V was trimmed by 1 base and J by 2 bases, leaving 15 bases between them. CDR3 nucleotide sequence: TGTGCCAGCTCACCACGGGTTGCCCTGGGCACTGGAAACACCATATATTTT. The encoded protein is CASSPRVALGTGNTIYF.

The V gene is TRBV2, the J gene TRBJ2-4; D possibly matches TRBD1 or TRBD2 (6 bases each). Germline V gene data show CDR1 as SNHLY and CDR2 as FYNNEI. Trimming removed 3 bases from V and 7 bases from J, with 13 bases in between. The length of the CDR3 is 14 residues. CDR3 amino acids: CASSDSGAHNIQYF. CDR3 nucleotide sequence: TGTGCCAGCAGTGATTCGGGGGCCCATAACATTCAGTACTTC. Complete variable domain (other parts from reference TRBV2 and TRBJ2-4): EPEVTQTPSHQVTQMGQEVILRCVPISNHLYFYWYRQILGQKVEFLVSFYNNEISEKSEIFDDQFSVERPDGSNFTLKIRSTKLEDSAMYFCASSDSGAHNIQYFGAGTRLSVL.

The CDR3: CSVRTVYEQYF. The CDR3 region has the DNA TGCAGCGTAAGGACGGTCTACGAGCAGTACTTC. This chain links TRBV29-1 with TRBJ2-7; D call uncertain. The CDR3 is made up of 11 amino acids. V lost 6 bases, J lost 3 bases, and 9 bases lay in between. Looked up from germline, CDR1 is SQVTM and CDR2 is ANQGSEA.

This chain uses TRBV30 with TRBJ1-5; 9 nucleotides match TRBD1. Losses at the gene ends were 1 base for V and 5 bases for J; bases not matched to a gene: 9. CDR1 is GTSNPN, CDR2 SVGIG, per germline (reference sequence). The CDR3 is made up of 16 amino acids. The CDR3 DNA reads TGTGCCTGGAGTGCCAACCCGGGACAGGGTTATCAGCCCCAGCATTTT. Encoded protein: CAWSANPGQGYQPQHF. The whole variable domain, remainder taken from reference TRBV30 and TRBJ1-5, is SQTIHQWPATLVQPVGSPLSLECTVEGTSNPNLYWYRQAAGRGLQLLFYSVGIGQISSEVPQNLSASRPQDRQFILSSKKLLLSDSGFYLCAWSANPGQGYQPQHFGDGTRLSIL.

V is TRBV9 and J is TRBJ2-3; a weak D match, TRBD2 (6 bases). V was cut by 4 bases and J by 1 base, with 10 bases left in between. The CDR3 loop spans 14 amino acids. Germline loops: CDR1 SGDLS, CDR2 YYNGEE. CDR3 sequence (DNA): TGTGCCAGCAGCTGGAGCGGGCGCACAGATACGCAGTATTTT. It yields the protein CASSWSGRTDTQYF.

The chain recombines TRBV27 with TRBJ2-5; D unresolved. The CDR3 has 12 residues. The germline V gene has CDR1 MNHEY and CDR2 SMNVEV (reference sequence). Trimming took 5 bases from V and 7 from J, leaving 11 bases between them. CDR3 sequence reads: CASSTPGRTQYF. The CDR3 DNA is TGTGCCAGCAGTACTCCCGGGCGGACCCAGTACTTC.

The sample holds a few counts of this clone. The V and J genes are TRBV6-1 and TRBJ2-2; 7 nucleotides agree with TRBD2. V was pared by 6 bases and J by 6 bases, with 10 bases of the junction left unmatched. CDR3 length: 15 amino acids. Germline loops: CDR1 MNHNS, CDR2 SASEGT. The CDR3 protein is CASRTPGLHAGELFF. DNA of the CDR3: TGTGCCAGCAGGACCCCGGGACTACACGCCGGGGAGCTGTTTTTT.

The table lists this clone with a count of one. The gene calls are TRBV5-5 and TRBJ2-2; possible D gene TRBD2, 6 bases. V was clipped by 5 bases and J by 5 bases, with 7 bases between them. The CDR3 has 12 amino acids. CDR1 is SGHKS, CDR2 YYEKEE, per germline (reference sequence). The CDR3 spells CASSGRTGELFF. The CDR3 DNA sequence: TGTGCCAGCAGTGGGAGGACCGGGGAGCTGTTTTTT.

The J gene is TRBJ1-4, the V gene TRBV6-1; 9 bases fit TRBD1. The ends lost 8 bases at V and 7 bases at J; junction bases unmatched: 5. From germline, CDR1 is MNHNS and CDR2 SASEGT. This CDR3 contains 13 residues. CDR3 amino acids: CASQTGGGEKLFF. DNA of the CDR3: TGTGCCAGCCAGACAGGGGGAGGTGAAAAACTGTTTTTT.

Only one count was recorded for this clone. This CDR3 is also generated by other DNA sequences in the sample. The genes are TRBV7-2 and TRBJ1-1; TRBD1 agrees at 7 bases. Germline V gene sequence: CDR1 SGHTA, CDR2 FQGNSA. The junction had 2 bases not matched to a gene; V was cut back by 0 bases and J by 4 bases. This CDR3 has 14 amino acids. CDR3 sequence: CASSLARQGTEAFF. For the CDR3, the DNA is TGTGCCAGCAGCTTAGCGCGACAGGGCACTGAAGCTTTCTTT.

This chain connects TRBV5-1 to TRBJ2-5; D gene uncertain. The CDR3 contains 14 residues. CDR1 SGHRS and CDR2 YFSETQ come from the germline V gene. V lost 0 bases and J lost 5, with 11 bases in between. The chain's CDR3 is CASSLGSPVETQYF. In DNA, the CDR3 is TGCGCCAGCAGCTTGGGTTCCCCAGTCGAGACCCAGTACTTC.

V usage is TRBV5-4 and J usage is TRBJ2-2, with 11 bases lining up with TRBD2. The CDR3 consists of 16 residues. Trimming at V came to 2 bases and at J to 3 bases, leaving 3 bases not matched to a gene. CDR1 is SGHNT, CDR2 YYREEE, per germline (reference sequence). The CDR3 spells CASSFHSGRDTGELFF. The CDR3 DNA reads TGTGCCAGCAGCTTTCATAGCGGGAGGGACACCGGGGAGCTGTTTTTT.

J is TRBJ1-1 and V is TRBV2, with TRBD1 identical over 7 bases. Germline V lookup: CDR1 SNHLY, CDR2 FYNNEI. Trimming took 4 bases from V and 3 from J; bases not matched to a gene: 5. CDR3 length: 14 residues. CDR3 coding DNA: TGTGCCAGCAGTGCACAGGGGCGACACACTGAAGCTTTCTTT. This encodes CASSAQGRHTEAFF.

This clone was seen a single time. The rearrangement uses TRBV30 and TRBJ2-7, with TRBD1 matching over 8 bases. This CDR3 is built from 13 residues. J lost 3 bases, V lost 7 bases, and 8 bases had no gene match. CDR1 GTSNPN and CDR2 SVGIG come from the germline V gene (reference sequence). The CDR3 sequence: CASSGTGIYEQYF. CDR3 nucleotides: TGTGCCTCCTCCGGGACAGGAATCTACGAGCAGTACTTC.

V is TRBV7-2 and J is TRBJ2-7; D may match TRBD1 or TRBD2 (5 bases each). The CDR3 length is 13 residues. V shed 3 bases and J shed 5 bases, with 11 bases lying between them. Germline values: CDR1 SGHTA, CDR2 FQGNSA. The CDR3 DNA follows: TGTGCCAGCAGCTTGAGTGGGGGTGACGAGCAGTACTTC. Translating it yields CASSLSGGDEQYF.